The TCR beta chain under discussion was sequenced for a study of cytomegalovirus exposure and HLA in healthy donors (dated by TCRdb to about 2017). About the study as a whole: According to a later analysis, the 120 or so validation repertoires were produced on the same platform as the roughly 720 repertoires of the first cohort. Along with the roughly 710-subject first cohort, a separate validation cohort of about 110 different subjects was used. The study was designed to test whether signatures of past pathogen exposure could be identified by cataloging public T cell receptors. To predict cytomegalovirus infection status, the study brought together high-throughput TCR immunosequencing, statistical association of individual TCRs with disease status, and machine learning. What the research found in general, with its limitations: Most TCR sequences were observed very rarely across donors, whereas some public TCRs were present in many individuals. A later analysis had no HLA typing for the validation cohort, so co-occurrence there was scored across all 130 or so repertoires. According to the authors, the approach could potentially be generalized to other disease states and immunological phenotypes. The study gave a list of roughly 150 TCR beta chains associated with cytomegalovirus. A later analysis found that TCRs clustered in the first cohort also tended to co-occur in the 100 to 150 validation repertoires, with approximately 93% of cluster scores above 0. In vitro tests confirmed that a few of the cytomegalovirus-associated TCR beta chains recognize cytomegalovirus antigens. Cytomegalovirus status was reported to be diagnosed by the classifier with high specificity and sensitivity in both the original and validation cohorts.

The library came from the immunoSEQ multiplex PCR assay. The study's processing was this. A statistical classification framework was built for diagnosing cytomegalovirus status from the catalog of TCR beta chain sequences. TCRdb took over this immuneACCESS table, retaining in-frame rearrangements with V and J assigned. Such tables are incomplete; in checked studies, under half of the missing clones stem from an unresolved V gene, and the remainder is unexplained. V, J and clone size are those of that table, while D and trimming were read from the DNA. The sample has about 56,000 clones on record, approximately 90% of them singletons. Together, the top ten hold 0.9% to 1.4% of the sample. On this clone: The clone's antigen remains unknown. One base away there is no much larger clone; base qualities are not given.

Donors formed part of the validation cohort, which comprised 120 or so subjects and was distinct from the first cohort of roughly 600 subjects. V and J are truncated by 3 bases and 9 bases respectively, leaving an intervening sequence of 9 bases. CDR1 ENHRY and CDR2 SYGVKD were looked up in the germline V gene. The CDR3, from cysteine to phenylalanine, totals 12 residues. Only CDR3 DNA is held: 36 bases, read in frame from base 1. The receptor was derived from a man aged 18 to 30 in good health and CMV-seronegative. The chain uses TRBV10-3 and TRBJ1-5, with TRBD1 tentatively as D gene (5 bases match). Sequences were obtained from PBMCs. The CDR3 here reads CAISDGGMPQHF. The sequenced DNA is TGTGCCATCAGTGATGGGGGGATGCCCCAGCATTTT.